One TCR beta chain is described in this entry. Antigen unknown. The data are from a study of T cells in localized non-small cell lung cancer. Study-wide findings and caveats: Uninvolved adjacent lung had more T cell clonality than any other tissue, topping tumor. Heterogeneity within the tumor remains possible, as just one region underwent sequencing. Elevated blood T cell density was associated with longer overall survival.

Germline V gene data show CDR1 as GTSNPN and CDR2 as SVGIG (reference sequence). The trim removed 7 bases at V and 15 bases at J, leaving 14 bases unmatched. The CDR3 loop spans 12 amino acids. Assay: immunoSEQ multiplex PCR; the TCRdb copy retains only in-frame clones and omits some. The sample lists more than 1,500 clones; approximately 22% were seen once. The receptor's source is a man aged 18 to 49 with stage I lung adenocarcinoma. This rearrangement joins TRBV30 to TRBJ2-2; 7 bases map to TRBD2. Source: normal lung tissue next to the tumor, taken before any cancer treatment. CDR3 sequence reads: CASLGRAGKMFF. CDR3 coding DNA: TGTGCCTCCCTAGGGAGGGCTGGGAAGATGTTTTTT.